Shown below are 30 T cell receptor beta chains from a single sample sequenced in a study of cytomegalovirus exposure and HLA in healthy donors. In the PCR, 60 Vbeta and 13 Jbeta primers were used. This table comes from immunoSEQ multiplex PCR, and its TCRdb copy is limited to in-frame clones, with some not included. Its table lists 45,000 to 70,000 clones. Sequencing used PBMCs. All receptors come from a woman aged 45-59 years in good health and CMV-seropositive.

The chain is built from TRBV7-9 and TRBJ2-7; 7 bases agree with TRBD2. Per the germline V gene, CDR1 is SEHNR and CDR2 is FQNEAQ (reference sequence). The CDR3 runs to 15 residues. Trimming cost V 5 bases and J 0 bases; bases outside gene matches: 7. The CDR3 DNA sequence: TGTGCCAGCAGCGCGCGACCTAGCGGCTCCTACGAGCAGTACTTC. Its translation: CASSARPSGSYEQYF.

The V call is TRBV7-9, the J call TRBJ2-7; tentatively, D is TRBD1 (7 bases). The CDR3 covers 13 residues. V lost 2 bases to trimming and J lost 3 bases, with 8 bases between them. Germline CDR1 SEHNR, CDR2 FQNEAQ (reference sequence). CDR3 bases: TGTGCCAGCAGCTTACAGGGGGGCTACGAGCAGTACTTC. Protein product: CASSLQGGYEQYF.

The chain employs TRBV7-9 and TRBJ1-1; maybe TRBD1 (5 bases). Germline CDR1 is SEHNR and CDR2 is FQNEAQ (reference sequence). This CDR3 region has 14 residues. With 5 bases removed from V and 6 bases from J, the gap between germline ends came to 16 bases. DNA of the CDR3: TGTGCCAGCAGCCCTTTTGAAGGGGCCCCTGAAGCTTTCTTT. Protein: CASSPFEGAPEAFF.

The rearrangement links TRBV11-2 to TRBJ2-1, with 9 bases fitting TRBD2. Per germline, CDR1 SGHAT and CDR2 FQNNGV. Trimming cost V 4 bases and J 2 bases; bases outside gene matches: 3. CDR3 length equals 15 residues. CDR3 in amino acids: CASSSRLAAYNEQFF. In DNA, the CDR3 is TGTGCCAGCAGCTCCAGACTAGCGGCCTACAATGAGCAGTTCTTC.

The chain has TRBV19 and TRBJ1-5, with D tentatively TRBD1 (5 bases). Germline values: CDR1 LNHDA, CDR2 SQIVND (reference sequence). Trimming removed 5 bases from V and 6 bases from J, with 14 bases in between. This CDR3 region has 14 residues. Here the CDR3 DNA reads TGTGCCAGTAGTCCACCGACAGTAGGTCAGCCCCAGCATTTT. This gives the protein CASSPPTVGQPQHF.

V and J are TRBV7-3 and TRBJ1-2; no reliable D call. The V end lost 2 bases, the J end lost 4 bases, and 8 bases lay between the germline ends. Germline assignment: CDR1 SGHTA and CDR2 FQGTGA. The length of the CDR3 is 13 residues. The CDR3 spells CASSLAGGYGYTF. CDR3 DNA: TGTGCCAGCAGCTTAGCCGGAGGCTATGGCTACACCTTC.

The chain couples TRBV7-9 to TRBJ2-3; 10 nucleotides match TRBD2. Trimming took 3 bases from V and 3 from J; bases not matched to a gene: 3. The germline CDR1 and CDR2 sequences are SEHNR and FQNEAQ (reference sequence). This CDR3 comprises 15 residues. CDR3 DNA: TGTGCCAGCAGCTTTACTAGCGGGGAAACAGATACGCAGTATTTT. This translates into CASSFTSGETDTQYF.

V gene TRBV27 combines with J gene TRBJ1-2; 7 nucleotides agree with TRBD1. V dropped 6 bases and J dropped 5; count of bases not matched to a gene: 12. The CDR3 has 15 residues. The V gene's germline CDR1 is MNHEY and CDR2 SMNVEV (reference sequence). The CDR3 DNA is TGTGCCAGCAGCCTCGCAGGGGGTGCTTTGTATGGCTACACCTTC. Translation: CASSLAGGALYGYTF.

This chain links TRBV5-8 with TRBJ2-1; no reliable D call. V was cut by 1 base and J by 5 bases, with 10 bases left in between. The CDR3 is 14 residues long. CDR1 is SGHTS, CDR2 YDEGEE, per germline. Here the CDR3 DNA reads TGTGCCAGCAGCTTGAGACTCACTGACAATGAGCAGTTCTTC. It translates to CASSLRLTDNEQFF.

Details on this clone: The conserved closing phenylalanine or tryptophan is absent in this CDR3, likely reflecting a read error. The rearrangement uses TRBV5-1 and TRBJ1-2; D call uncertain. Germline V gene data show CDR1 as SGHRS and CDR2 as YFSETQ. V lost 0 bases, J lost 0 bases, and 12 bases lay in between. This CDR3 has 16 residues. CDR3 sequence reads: CASSLGPPGTNYGYTL. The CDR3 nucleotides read TGCGCCAGCAGCTTGGGTCCTCCGGGAACTAACTATGGCTACACCCTC.

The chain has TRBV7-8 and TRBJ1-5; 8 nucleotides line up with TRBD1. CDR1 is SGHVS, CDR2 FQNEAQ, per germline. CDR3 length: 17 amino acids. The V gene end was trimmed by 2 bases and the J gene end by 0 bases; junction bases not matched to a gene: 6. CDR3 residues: CASSLPQGADSNQPQHF. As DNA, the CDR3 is TGTGCCAGCAGCTTACCTCAGGGGGCAGATAGCAATCAGCCCCAGCATTTT. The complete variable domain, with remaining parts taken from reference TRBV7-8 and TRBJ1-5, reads GAGVSQSPRYKVAKRGQDVALRCDPISGHVSLFWYQQALGQGPEFLTYFQNEAQLDKSGLPSDRFFAERPEGSVSTLKIQRTQQEDSAVYLCASSLPQGADSNQPQHFGDGTRLSIL.

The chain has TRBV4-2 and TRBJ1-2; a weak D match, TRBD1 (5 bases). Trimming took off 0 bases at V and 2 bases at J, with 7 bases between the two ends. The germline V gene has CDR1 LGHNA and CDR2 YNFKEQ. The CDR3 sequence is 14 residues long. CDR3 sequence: CASSQDSGNYGYTF. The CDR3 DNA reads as TGTGCCAGCAGCCAAGATTCAGGGAACTATGGCTACACCTTC.

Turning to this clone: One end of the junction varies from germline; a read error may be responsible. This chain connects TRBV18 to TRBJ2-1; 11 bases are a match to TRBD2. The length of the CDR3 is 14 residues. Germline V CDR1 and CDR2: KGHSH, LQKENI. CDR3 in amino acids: CASTPGLAANEQFF. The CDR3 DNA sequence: TGTGCCAGCACACCGGGACTAGCGGCCAATGAGCAGTTCTTC.

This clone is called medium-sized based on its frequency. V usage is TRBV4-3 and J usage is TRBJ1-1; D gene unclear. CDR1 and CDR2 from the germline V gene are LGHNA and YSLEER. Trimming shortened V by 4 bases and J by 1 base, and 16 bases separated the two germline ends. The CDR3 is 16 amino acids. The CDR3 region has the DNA TGCGCCAGCAGCCCGGAACTGACTTTCGAGAACACTGAAGCTTTCTTT. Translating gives CASSPELTFENTEAFF.

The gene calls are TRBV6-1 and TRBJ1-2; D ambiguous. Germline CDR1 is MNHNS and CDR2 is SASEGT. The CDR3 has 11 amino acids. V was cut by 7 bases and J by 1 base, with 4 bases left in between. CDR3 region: CASTYNYGYTF. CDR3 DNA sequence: TGTGCCAGCACCTATAACTATGGCTACACCTTC.

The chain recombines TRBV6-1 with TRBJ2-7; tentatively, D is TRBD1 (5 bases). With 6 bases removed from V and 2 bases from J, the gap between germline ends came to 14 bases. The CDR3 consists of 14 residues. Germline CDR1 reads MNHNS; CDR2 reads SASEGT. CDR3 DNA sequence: TGTGCCAGCAGCGCACGCGACAGCACCTACGAGCAGTACTTC. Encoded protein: CASSARDSTYEQYF.

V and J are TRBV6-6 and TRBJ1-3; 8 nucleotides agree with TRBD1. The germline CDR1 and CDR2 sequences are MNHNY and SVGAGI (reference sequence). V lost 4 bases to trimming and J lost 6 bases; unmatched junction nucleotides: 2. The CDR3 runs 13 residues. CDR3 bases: TGTGCCAGCAGTTCCCAGGGGGCAAACACCATATATTTT. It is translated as CASSSQGANTIYF.

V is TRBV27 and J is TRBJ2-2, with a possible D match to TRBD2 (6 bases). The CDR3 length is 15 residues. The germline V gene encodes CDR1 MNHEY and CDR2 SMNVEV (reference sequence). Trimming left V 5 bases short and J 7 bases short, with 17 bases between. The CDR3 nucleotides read TGTGCCAGCAGTCCCGAACTGGCAGCGGGCGGGGAGCTGTTTTTT. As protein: CASSPELAAGGELFF.

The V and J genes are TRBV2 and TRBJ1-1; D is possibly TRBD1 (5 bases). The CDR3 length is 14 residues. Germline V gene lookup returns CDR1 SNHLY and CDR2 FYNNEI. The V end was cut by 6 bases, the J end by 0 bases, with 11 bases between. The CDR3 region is CASSPTGLNTEAFF. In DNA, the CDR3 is TGTGCCAGCAGCCCCACAGGATTGAACACTGAAGCTTTCTTT.

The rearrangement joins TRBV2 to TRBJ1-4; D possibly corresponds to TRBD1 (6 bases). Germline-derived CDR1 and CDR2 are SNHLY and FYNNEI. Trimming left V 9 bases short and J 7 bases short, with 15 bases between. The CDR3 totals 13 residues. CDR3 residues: CASHREWGEKLFF. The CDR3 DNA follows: TGTGCCAGTCACAGGGAGTGGGGTGAAAAACTGTTTTTT.

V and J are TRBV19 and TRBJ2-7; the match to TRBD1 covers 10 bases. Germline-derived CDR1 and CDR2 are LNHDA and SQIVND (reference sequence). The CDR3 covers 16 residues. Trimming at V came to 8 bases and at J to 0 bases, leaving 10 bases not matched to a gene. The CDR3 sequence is CASSPGQGIDSYEQYF. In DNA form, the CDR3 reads TGTGCCAGTTCTCCGGGACAGGGGATTGACTCCTACGAGCAGTACTTC.

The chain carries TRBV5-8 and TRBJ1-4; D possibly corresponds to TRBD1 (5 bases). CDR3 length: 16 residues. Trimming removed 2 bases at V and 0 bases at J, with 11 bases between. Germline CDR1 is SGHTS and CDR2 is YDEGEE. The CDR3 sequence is CASSLGAGTTNEKLFF. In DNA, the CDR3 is TGTGCCAGCAGCTTAGGTGCAGGGACAACTAATGAAAAACTGTTTTTT.

The CDR3 nucleotides are TGTGCCAGCAGCCCCGTAGGAGGAGGGCTTGGGGCCAACGTCCTGACTTTC. Amino acids: CASSPVGGGLGANVLTF. The chain couples TRBV7-7 to TRBJ2-6; perhaps TRBD2 as D (6 bases). This CDR3 comprises 17 residues. V lost 5 bases and J 3 bases, leaving 17 bases between the germline ends. CDR1 and CDR2 (germline): SSHAT, FNYEAQ (reference sequence).

CDR3 in DNA: TGTGCCAGCAGCGTACCCCAGGGGGCTGCGGGCACTGAAGCTTTCTTT. Protein: CASSVPQGAAGTEAFF. The V gene is TRBV5-6, the J gene TRBJ1-1, with TRBD1 identical over 8 bases. The V and J ends lost 4 bases and 4 bases, in that order; junction bases with no gene match: 12. Germline V gene data show CDR1 as SGHDT and CDR2 as YYEEEE. CDR3 size: 16 residues.

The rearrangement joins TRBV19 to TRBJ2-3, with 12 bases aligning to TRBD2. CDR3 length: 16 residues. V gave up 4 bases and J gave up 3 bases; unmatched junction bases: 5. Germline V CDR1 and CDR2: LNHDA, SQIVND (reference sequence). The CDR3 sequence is CASSRRTSGTTDTQYF. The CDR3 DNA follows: TGTGCCAGTAGTAGAAGGACTAGCGGGACGACAGATACGCAGTATTTT.

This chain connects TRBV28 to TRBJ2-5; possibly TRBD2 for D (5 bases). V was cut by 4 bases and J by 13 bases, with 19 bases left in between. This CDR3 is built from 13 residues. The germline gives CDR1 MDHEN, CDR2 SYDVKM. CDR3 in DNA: TGTGCCAGCAGTTCCAACGGCCGGGATCTAACGTACTTC. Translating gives CASSSNGRDLTYF. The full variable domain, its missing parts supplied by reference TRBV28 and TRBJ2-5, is DVKVTQSSRYLVKRTGEKVFLECVQDMDHENMFWYRQDPGLGLRLIYFSYDVKMKEKGDIPEGYSVSREKKERFSLILESASTNQTSMYLCASSSNGRDLTYFGPGTRLLVL.

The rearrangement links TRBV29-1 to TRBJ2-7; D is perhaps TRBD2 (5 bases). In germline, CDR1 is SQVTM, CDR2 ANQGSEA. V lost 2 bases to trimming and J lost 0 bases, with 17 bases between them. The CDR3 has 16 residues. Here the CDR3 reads CSVEKFSIGSSYEQYF. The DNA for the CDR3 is TGCAGCGTTGAAAAGTTTTCTATAGGGAGCTCCTACGAGCAGTACTTC.

The CDR3 DNA reads TGTGCCAGCGTCGCGGGGGCGGTAGAAGGGGAGCAGTACTTC. Protein sequence: CASVAGAVEGEQYF. The chain recombines TRBV28 with TRBJ2-7; D might be TRBD2 (7 bases). The ends were cut back, 8 bases at V and 7 bases at J, with 21 bases in the middle. The germline CDR1 and CDR2 sequences are MDHEN and SYDVKM. This CDR3 has 14 residues. The variable domain in full, completed from reference TRBV28 and TRBJ2-7, reads DVKVTQSSRYLVKRTGEKVFLECVQDMDHENMFWYRQDPGLGLRLIYFSYDVKMKEKGDIPEGYSVSREKKERFSLILESASTNQTSMYLCASVAGAVEGEQYFGPGTRLTVT.

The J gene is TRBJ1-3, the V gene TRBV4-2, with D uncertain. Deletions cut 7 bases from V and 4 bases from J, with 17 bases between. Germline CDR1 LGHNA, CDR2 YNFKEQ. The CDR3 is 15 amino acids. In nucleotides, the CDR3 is TGTGCCAGCAAAGCCGAAAGGGCGGGGGGAAACACCATATATTTT. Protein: CASKAERAGGNTIYF.

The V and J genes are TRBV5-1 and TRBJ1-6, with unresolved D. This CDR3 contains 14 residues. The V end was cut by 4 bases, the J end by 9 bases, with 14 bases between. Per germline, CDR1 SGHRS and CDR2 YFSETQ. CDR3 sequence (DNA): TGCGCCAGCAGCCCGGACGGGGAGCGTTCACCCCTCCACTTT. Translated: CASSPDGERSPLHF.